The T cell receptor beta chain under discussion was sequenced for a study of T-cell memory formation after mild COVID-19. TCRdb recomputed calls from the 5' RACE reads with MiXCR, one row per CDR3 protein. The sample carries over 500,000 distinct CDR3 sequences, approximately 15% recorded once. General study findings and limits: Memory sampled before infection contained some responding clones, suggesting cross-reactive memory joined.

Germline V gene sequence: CDR1 SGHDT, CDR2 YYEEEE. This CDR3 region has 16 residues. J gave up 0 bases and V 5 bases, and 7 bases lay outside the gene matches. This clonotype was counted ten times or more. Its antigen is not identified. This sequence was found in an adult woman who had mild COVID-19 (a few samples of this study predate the infection). Cell type and time point are not known. The chain joins TRBV5-6 to TRBJ2-3, with TRBD1 identical over 9 bases. Sequenced: PBMCs or a T cell subset sorted from them (not recorded which). The CDR3 is CASRLPGQGSTDTQYF. CDR3 DNA sequence: TGTGCCAGCAGGCTACCGGGACAGGGCAGCACAGATACGCAGTATTTT. The full variable domain, completed using reference TRBV5-6 and TRBJ2-3, is DAGVTQSPTHLIKTRGQQVTLRCSPKSGHDTVSWYQQALGQGPQFIFQYYEEEERQRGNFPDRFSGHQFPNYSSELNVNALLLGDSALYLCASRLPGQGSTDTQYFGPGTRLTVL.